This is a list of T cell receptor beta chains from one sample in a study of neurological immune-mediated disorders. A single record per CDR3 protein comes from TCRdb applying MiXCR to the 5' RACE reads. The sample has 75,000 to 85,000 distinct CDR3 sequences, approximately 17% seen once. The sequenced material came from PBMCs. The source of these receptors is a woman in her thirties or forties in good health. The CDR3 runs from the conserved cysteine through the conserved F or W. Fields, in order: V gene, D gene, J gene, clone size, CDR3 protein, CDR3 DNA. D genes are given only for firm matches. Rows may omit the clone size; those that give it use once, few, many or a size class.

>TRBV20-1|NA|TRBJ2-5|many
CSAHRSETQYF
TGCAGTGCCCACCGTTCGGAGACCCAGTACTTC
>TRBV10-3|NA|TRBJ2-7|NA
CAISEVGTKSYEQYF
TGTGCCATCAGTGAGGTCGGGACAAAGTCCTACGAGCAGTACTTC
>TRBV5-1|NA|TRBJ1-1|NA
CASSLDRGNTEDFF
TGCGCCAGCAGCTTGGACAGAGGGAACACTGAAGATTTCTTT
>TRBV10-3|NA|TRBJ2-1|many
CAISVRGYNEQFF
TGTGCCATCAGTGTACGGGGCTACAATGAGCAGTTCTTC
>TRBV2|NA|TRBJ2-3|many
CASSERVSTDTQYF
TGTGCCAGCAGTGAGCGGGTTAGCACAGATACGCAGTATTTT
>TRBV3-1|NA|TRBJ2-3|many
CASSRKPGEYTDTQYF
TGTGCCAGCAGCCGTAAACCCGGGGAGTACACAGATACGCAGTATTTT
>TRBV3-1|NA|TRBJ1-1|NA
CASSRYIDGEDFF
TGTGCCAGCTCCCGCTATATAGATGGTGAAGATTTCTTT
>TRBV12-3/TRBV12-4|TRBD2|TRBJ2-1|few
CASSLGGGDEQFF
TGTGCCAGCAGTTTAGGGGGAGGGGATGAGCAGTTCTTC
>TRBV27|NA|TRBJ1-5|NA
CASSLIGGSNQPQHF
TGTGCCAGCAGTTTAATCGGTGGGAGCAATCAGCCCCAGCATTTT
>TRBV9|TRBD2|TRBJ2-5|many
CASSPGTSDQETQYF
TGTGCCAGCAGCCCCGGGACTAGCGACCAAGAGACCCAGTACTTC
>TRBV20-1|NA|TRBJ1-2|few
CSAPPRQTTNYGYTF
TGCAGTGCCCCCCCTCGACAGACAACTAACTATGGCTACACCTTC
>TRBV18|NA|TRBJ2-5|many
CASSPPEFQETQYF
TGTGCCAGCTCACCACCGGAGTTCCAAGAGACCCAGTACTTC
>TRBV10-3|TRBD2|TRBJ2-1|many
CAISESGAGGYNEQFF
TGTGCCATCAGTGAGTCGGGGGCGGGGGGCTACAATGAGCAGTTCTTC
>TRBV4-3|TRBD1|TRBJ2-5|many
CASSQESGTGGETQYF
TGCGCCAGCAGCCAAGAATCGGGGACAGGGGGAGAGACCCAGTACTTC
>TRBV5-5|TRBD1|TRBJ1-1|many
CASRNRGGSTEAFF
TGTGCCAGCAGGAACAGGGGAGGGAGCACTGAAGCTTTCTTT
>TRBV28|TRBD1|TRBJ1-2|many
CASSLPNRGQGGYTF
TGTGCCAGCAGTTTACCGAACAGGGGGCAGGGGGGCTACACCTTC
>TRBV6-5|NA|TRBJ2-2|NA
CASSPGISTGELFF
TGTGCCAGCAGCCCGGGTATAAGCACCGGGGAGCTGTTTTTT
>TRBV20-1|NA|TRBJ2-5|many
CSARAQAQYF
TGCAGTGCTAGAGCGCAGGCCCAGTACTTC
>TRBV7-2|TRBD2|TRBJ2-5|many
CASSLETSGEIETQYF
TGTGCCAGCAGCTTAGAGACTAGCGGGGAGATCGAGACCCAGTACTTC
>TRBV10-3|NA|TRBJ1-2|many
CAISESNGFRTF
TGTGCCATCAGTGAGTCTAATGGATTTCGCACCTTC
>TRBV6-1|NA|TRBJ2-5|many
CASSEESISETQYF
TGTGCCAGCAGTGAAGAGAGCATTTCAGAGACCCAGTACTTC
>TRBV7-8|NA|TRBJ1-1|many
CASRPGVGNTEAFF
TGTGCCAGCAGACCGGGCGTGGGGAACACTGAAGCTTTCTTT
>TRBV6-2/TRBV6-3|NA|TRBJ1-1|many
CASSTGSGGAFF
TGTGCCAGCAGTACGGGGTCCGGTGGGGCTTTCTTT
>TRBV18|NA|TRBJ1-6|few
CASSPDISISPLHF
TGTGCCAGCTCTCCCGACATTTCGATTTCACCCCTCCACTTT
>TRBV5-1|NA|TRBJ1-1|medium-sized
CASSSRREPNTEAFF
TGCGCCAGCAGCTCACGCAGGGAGCCGAACACTGAAGCTTTCTTT
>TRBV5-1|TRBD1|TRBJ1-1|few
CASSLDPGGSNTEAFF
TGCGCCAGCAGCTTGGACCCAGGGGGCTCAAACACTGAAGCTTTCTTT
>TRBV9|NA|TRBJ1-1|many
CASSVVGGMNTEAFF
TGTGCCAGCAGCGTAGTAGGGGGGATGAACACTGAAGCTTTCTTT
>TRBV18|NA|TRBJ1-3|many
CASSPLVAISGNTIYF
TGTGCCAGCTCACCACTAGTGGCGATCTCTGGAAACACCATATATTTT
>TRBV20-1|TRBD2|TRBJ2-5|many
CSAREGSAQETQYF
TGCAGTGCCAGGGAGGGTTCTGCACAAGAGACCCAGTACTTC
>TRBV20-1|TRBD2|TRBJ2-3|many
CSYERGDISGGATDTQYF
TGCAGTTACGAGAGGGGGGACATCAGCGGGGGAGCCACAGATACGCAGTATTTT
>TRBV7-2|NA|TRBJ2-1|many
CASSLEQAYNEQFF
TGTGCCAGCAGCTTAGAACAGGCCTACAATGAGCAGTTCTTC
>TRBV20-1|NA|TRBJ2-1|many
CSAAALGQFF
TGCAGTGCTGCAGCATTGGGGCAGTTCTTC
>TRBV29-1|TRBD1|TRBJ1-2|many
CSVAGQGDLGYTF
TGCAGCGTTGCGGGACAGGGGGATCTTGGCTACACCTTC
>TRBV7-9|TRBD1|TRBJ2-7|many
CASSLRQGHYEQYF
TGTGCCAGCAGCTTGCGACAGGGGCACTACGAGCAGTACTTC
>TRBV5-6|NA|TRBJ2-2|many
CASSPQPPGAGRAGELFF
TGTGCCAGCAGCCCGCAACCTCCGGGGGCAGGAAGGGCCGGGGAGCTGTTTTTT
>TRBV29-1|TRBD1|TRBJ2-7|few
CSAGRQGARYEQYF
TGCAGCGCAGGAAGACAGGGGGCGCGCTACGAGCAGTACTTC